The rows below give T cell receptor beta chains drawn from one sample of a study of a mutant IDH1 vaccine in newly diagnosed glioma. Their target antigens are unknown. Method: immunoSEQ multiplex PCR; TCRdb's copy keeps in-frame clones and lacks some. Among 57,000 or so clones listed, 84% were seen once. The source material was PBMCs, sampled from a glioma patient whose treatment included an IDH1 peptide vaccine. The origin of the receptors is a man under 40 with glioma. The CDR3 runs from the conserved cysteine through the conserved F or W. The order of the fields is J gene, V gene, clone size, D gene, CDR3 DNA, CDR3 protein. The D gene is left open where the match is weak. Size is omitted from some rows. Given values are once, few, many or a class for expanded clones.

J gene: TRBJ2-7; V gene: TRBV7-9; clone size: NA; D gene: NA; CDR3 DNA: TGTGCCAGCGAGGGGAGACCGCTCCTGTTC; CDR3 protein: CASEGRPLLF
J gene: TRBJ1-6; V gene: TRBV28; clone size: NA; D gene: NA; CDR3 DNA: TGTGCCAGCGGGCGCTTGGGTTCACCCCTCCACTTT; CDR3 protein: CASGRLGSPLHF
J gene: TRBJ1-1; V gene: TRBV14; clone size: few; D gene: NA; CDR3 DNA: TGTGCCAGCAGCCGGGAACCCACGGTTAACACTGAAGCTTTCTTT; CDR3 protein: CASSREPTVNTEAFF
J gene: TRBJ1-5; V gene: TRBV4-1; clone size: few; D gene: NA; CDR3 DNA: TGCGCCAGCAGCCAAGTAAGGGGGAGCAATCAGCCCCAGCATTTT; CDR3 protein: CASSQVRGSNQPQHF
J gene: TRBJ1-1; V gene: TRBV29-1; clone size: NA; D gene: NA; CDR3 DNA: TGCAGCGTTCGGCAGAGCGGCACTGAAGCTTTCTTT; CDR3 protein: CSVRQSGTEAFF
J gene: TRBJ1-1; V gene: TRBV5-1; clone size: NA; D gene: NA; CDR3 DNA: TGCGCCAGCAGCCCCTCCTTGGGAGGTAGGGACACTGAAGCTTTCTTT; CDR3 protein: CASSPSLGGRDTEAFF
J gene: TRBJ2-3; V gene: TRBV5-4; clone size: NA; D gene: TRBD1; CDR3 DNA: TGTGCCAGCAGCTCCCGAGGACAGGGGGTCACAGATACGCAGTATTTT; CDR3 protein: CASSSRGQGVTDTQYF
J gene: TRBJ1-1; V gene: TRBV18; clone size: NA; D gene: NA; CDR3 DNA: TGTGCCAGCTCACCAAATCAGGATACAGAAGCTTTCTTT; CDR3 protein: CASSPNQDTEAFF
J gene: TRBJ2-1; V gene: TRBV4-2; clone size: NA; D gene: TRBD2; CDR3 DNA: TGTGCCAGCAGCCAAGACTTGCCTAGCGGGGCTGATGAGCAGTTCTTC; CDR3 protein: CASSQDLPSGADEQFF
J gene: TRBJ1-1; V gene: TRBV5-8; clone size: NA; D gene: TRBD1; CDR3 DNA: TGTGCCAGCAGCACAGGACAGGGTAGAACTGAAGCTTTCTTT; CDR3 protein: CASSTGQGRTEAFF
J gene: TRBJ1-5; V gene: TRBV30; clone size: NA; D gene: NA; CDR3 DNA: TGTGCCTGGAGTTCGTGGGCCAACAATCAGCCCCAGCATTTT; CDR3 protein: CAWSSWANNQPQHF